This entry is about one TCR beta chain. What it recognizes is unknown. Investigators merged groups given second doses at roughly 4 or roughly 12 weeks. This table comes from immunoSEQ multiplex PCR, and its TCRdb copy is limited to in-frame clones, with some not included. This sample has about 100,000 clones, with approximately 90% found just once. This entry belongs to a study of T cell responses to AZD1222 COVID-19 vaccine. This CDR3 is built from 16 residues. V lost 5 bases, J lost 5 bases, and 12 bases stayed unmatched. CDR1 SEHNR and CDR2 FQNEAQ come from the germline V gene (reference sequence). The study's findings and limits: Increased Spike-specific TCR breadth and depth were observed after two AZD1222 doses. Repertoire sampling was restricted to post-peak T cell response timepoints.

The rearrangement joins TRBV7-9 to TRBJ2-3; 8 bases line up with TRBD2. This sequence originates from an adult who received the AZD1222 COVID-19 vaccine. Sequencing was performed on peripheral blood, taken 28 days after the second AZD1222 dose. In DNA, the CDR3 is TGTGCCAGCAGCCCGCCGGCAGCGGGGGTTTTAGATACGCAGTATTTT. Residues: CASSPPAAGVLDTQYF.